This T cell receptor beta chain was profiled in a study of blood T cell repertoires in COVID-19. Study as a whole: From T cells, B-cell-depleted T cells, or PBMCs came the material, which was cDNA or gDNA.

Authors' processing steps: Using reference gene primer amplification, nucleated cell counts were estimated. The method was immunoSEQ multiplex PCR; TCRdb's version includes in-frame clones alone and lacks a portion of them. V and J calls and clone size are given by that table; D and trimming were obtained from the DNA. Of about 180,000 clones in the sample, about 88% were seen once. The CDR3 extends over 14 amino acids. Trimming left V 2 bases short and J 6 bases short, with 10 bases between. Germline CDR1 WNHNN, CDR2 SYGVQD (reference sequence). The J gene is TRBJ2-2, the V gene TRBV10-1, with TRBD2 as a possible D gene (6 bases). This clonotype originated in a man between 18 and 35 years old who had recovered from COVID-19. Sequencing was carried out using peripheral blood. DNA for the CDR3: TGCGCCAGCAGTGAGGGAGGGTCTCCCGGGGAGCTGTTTTTT. As protein: CASSEGGSPGELFF.